The 17 T cell receptor delta chains given below trace back to one sample, sequenced in a study of γδ T cells in repeated Plasmodium falciparum infection. TCRdb reanalyzed the multiplex PCR reads using CATT. The sample lists approximately 93,000 delta-chain clones, 0.98% occurring once. Bulk repertoires came from Vgamma9/Vdelta2+ or Vdelta2-negative gammadelta T cells flow-sorted from PBMC. The sample was gamma-delta T cells from blood. The source is a pool of human donors (malaria-infected and uninfected, not separated).

In this sample, this clone turned up many times. The protein recorded in TCRdb matches a much larger clone and deviates from this DNA's translation at residue 10, suggesting a read error; the protein here is obtained by translating the DNA. This chain links TRDV2 with TRDJ1, with TRDD3 identical over 7 bases. In germline, CDR1 is GEAIGNYY, CDR2 EKD. V lost 1 base and J lost 7; bases outside the gene matches: 11. CDR3 size: 15 residues. In nucleotides, the CDR3 is TGTGCCTGTGACACGATTAACCTGGGGGGTACTAAACTCATCTTT. It specifies CACDTINLGGTKLIF.

This chain joins TRDV2 and TRDJ1; D might be TRDD3 (5 bases). Matching the DNA to germline supplied the J gene, which TCRdb does not give. Per germline, CDR1 GEAIGNYY and CDR2 EKD. CDR3 length: 19 amino acids. The germline V and J ends were trimmed by 2 bases and 0 bases, with 24 bases remaining between them. CDR3 residues: CACDKLRGGPGGNTDKLIF. CDR3 in DNA: TGTGCCTGTGACAAGCTGAGGGGGGGGCCGGGCGGCAACACCGATAAACTCATCTTT.

Concerning this clone: A far larger clone is a single base away, which makes a read error likely. In the same sample, other DNA sequences code for this CDR3. This rearrangement joins TRAV38-2/DV8 to TRDJ1; 13 positions agree with TRDD3. The J gene, missing from TCRdb, was assigned here through DNA to germline matching. Germline V gene data show CDR1 as TSESDYY and CDR2 as QEAYKQQN. The CDR3 is 22 amino acids. The V gene end was trimmed by 2 bases and the J gene end by 3 bases; junction bases not matched to a gene: 22. CDR3 in DNA: TGTGCTTATAGGAGATTCTTTGCCTTCCCACCGAGTACTGGGGGATACGCCGATAAACTCATCTTT. The encoded protein is CAYRRFFAFPPSTGGYADKLIF.

Comments on this clone: TCRdb's protein for this DNA is that of a much larger clone and differs from the translation at residue 17, likely a read error; the protein shown is the DNA translation. J is TRDJ1 and V is TRDV2, with 12 bases fitting TRDD3. TCRdb is silent on the J gene; assignment here came from matching the DNA to germline. Trimming at V came to 4 bases and at J to 0 bases, leaving 26 bases not matched to a gene. The CDR3 is made up of 23 amino acids. Germline V CDR1 and CDR2: GEAIGNYY, EKD. The CDR3 here is CACDEVADWTGGYRNTHTDKLIF. CDR3 coding DNA: TGTGCCTGTGATGAGGTTGCGGACTGGACTGGGGGATACAGGAATACGCACACCGATAAACTCATCTTT.

This clone has a handful of counts. A far larger clone is just one base off, so this is likely a read error. Different DNA sequences within this sample yield the same CDR3. V and J are TRDV1 and TRDJ1; TRDD2 agrees at 9 bases. Since TCRdb gives no J gene, matching the DNA to germline was used here to assign it. The CDR3 is 19 residues long. The germline gives CDR1 TSWWSYY, CDR2 QGS. V was pared by 3 bases and J by 2 bases, with 16 bases of the junction left unmatched. Here the CDR3 reads CALGDPFLRRWGRTDKLIF. In nucleotides, the CDR3 is TGTGCTCTTGGGGATCCCTTCCTACGGAGGTGGGGGAGAACCGATAAACTCATCTTT.

Concerning this clone: This likely came from a read error, as a far larger clone is one base away. The sample carries other DNA sequences with the same CDR3. This sequence joins TRDV1 and TRDJ1, with D maybe TRDD3 (6 bases). Because TCRdb records no J gene, it was assigned here through a match of the DNA to germline. The germline gives CDR1 TSWWSYY, CDR2 QGS. Deletions cut 4 bases from V and 1 base from J, with 40 bases between. This CDR3 spans 24 amino acids. The CDR3 here is CALGGKGVNPGDSPRGGCTDKLIF. In nucleotides, the CDR3 is TGTGCTCTTGGGGGAAAGGGTGTTAATCCAGGGGATTCCCCGCGTGGGGGGTGCACCGATAAACTCATCTTT.

Turning to this clone: The translation of this DNA and the TCRdb protein of a much larger clone differ at residues 3 and 9, probably owing to a read error; the protein shown here is translated from the DNA. This chain connects TRDV3 to TRDJ1; 10 bases are shared with TRDD3. There are 16 residues in the CDR3. Trimming cost V 5 bases and J 3 bases; bases outside gene matches: 15. Germline V gene sequence: CDR1 TVYSNPD, CDR2 GDNSRS (reference sequence). CDR3 residues: CATGPYWGMQPDKLIF. CDR3 bases: TGTGCCACGGGGCCATACTGGGGGATGCAACCCGATAAACTCATCTTT. Using reference TRDV3 and TRDJ1 for the parts outside the CDR3, the full variable domain is CDKVTQSSPDQTVASGSEVVLLCTYDTVYSNPDLFWYRIRPDYSFQFVFYGDNSRSEGADFTQGRFSVKHILTQKAFHLVISPVRTEDSATYYCATGPYWGMQPDKLIFGKGTRVTVEP.

Note on this clone: This probably arose from a read error, given a far larger clone one base away. This sample also contains other DNA sequences that code for the same CDR3. The CDR3 bases are TGTGCCTGTGACACCAATCTAGGGGATACGGCCGATAAACTCATCTTT. Protein product: CACDTNLGDTADKLIF. The chain couples TRDV2 to TRDJ1, with 9 bases aligning to TRDD3. Assignment of the J gene here rests on matching the DNA to germline, because TCRdb gives none. CDR3 length: 16 residues. The trim removed 0 bases at V and 3 bases at J, leaving 7 bases unmatched. Germline V gives CDR1 GEAIGNYY, CDR2 EKD.

This clone was found a few times. The translation of this DNA and the TCRdb protein of a much larger clone differ at residue 16, probably owing to a read error; the protein shown here is translated from the DNA. The chain joins TRDV2 to TRDJ1; 8 positions agree with TRDD3. Germline assignment: CDR1 GEAIGNYY and CDR2 EKD. The CDR3 sequence is 21 residues long. The trim removed 5 bases at V and 3 bases at J, leaving 28 bases unmatched. The CDR3 DNA follows: TGTGCCTGTGCCAGGGTCGGGACTGGTATGGTTCTGGGGGAGTACGCCGATAAACTCATCTTT. It translates to CACARVGTGMVLGEYADKLIF.

On this clone: This likely stems from a read error, as it lies one base from a far larger clone. Other DNA sequences from this sample encode an identical CDR3 as well. CDR3 DNA sequence: TGTGCTCTTGGGGAGTCTCTCGGTGATAAACTCATCTTT. Protein product: CALGESLGDKLIF. The gene calls are TRDV1 and TRDJ1; D unclear. CDR3 length: 13 residues. Germline values: CDR1 TSWWSYY, CDR2 QGS. V lost 3 bases to trimming and J lost 5 bases, with 10 bases between them.

As concerns this clone: A read error likely explains this, since a far larger clone differs by one base. The sample carries other DNA sequences with the same CDR3. The genes are TRDV2 and TRDJ1; 7 positions agree with TRDD3. Since TCRdb gives no J gene, matching the DNA to germline was used here to assign it. The CDR3 is made up of 19 amino acids. V was pared by 0 bases and J by 4 bases, with 19 bases of the junction left unmatched. Looked up from germline, CDR1 is GEAIGNYY and CDR2 is EKD. The chain's CDR3 is CACDTLGGGGPTPLDKLIF. CDR3 nucleotide sequence: TGTGCCTGTGACACCCTTGGGGGAGGCGGACCGACTCCTCTCGATAAACTCATCTTT.

This clone was counted a few times. A far larger clone is one nucleotide away, so this likely arose from a read error. The same CDR3 is also encoded by other DNA sequences in this sample. CDR3: CALGDLPRRDRTSLTYTDKLIF. Written as DNA, the CDR3 is TGTGCTCTTGGGGATCTTCCCAGAAGGGACCGTACATCGTTAACTTACACCGACAAACTCATCTTT. This chain joins TRDV1 and TRDJ1, with a weak D call TRDD2 (5 bases). This CDR3 spans 22 amino acids. CDR1 and CDR2 (germline): TSWWSYY, QGS.

Notes on this clone: This likely traces to a read error, being one base from a far larger clone. Within the sample, other DNA sequences also encode this same CDR3. The V call is TRDV1, the J call TRDJ1; perhaps TRDD3 as D (6 bases). V was pared by 4 bases and J by 0 bases, with 30 bases between. The CDR3 contains 21 residues. Germline V gene data show CDR1 as TSWWSYY and CDR2 as QGS. The CDR3 nucleotides are TGTGCTCTTGGGGTCCACCCTACCCAACTGTGTGTGGGGGTCAACACCGATAAACTCATCTTT. Its protein product is CALGVHPTQLCVGVNTDKLIF.

This clone was seen a handful of times. This DNA's translation and the protein TCRdb lists, from a much larger clone, do not match at residue 6, likely due to a read error; the protein shown is translated from the DNA. V is TRDV2 and J is TRDJ1, with TRDD3 as a possible D gene (5 bases). The J gene is not listed in TCRdb, so it was assigned here from a DNA match to germline. With 3 bases removed from V and 0 bases from J, the gap between germline ends came to 22 bases. CDR1 GEAIGNYY and CDR2 EKD come from the germline V gene. The CDR3 totals 18 residues. The CDR3 bases are TGTGCCTGTGACTTACAGGGGGGTCCTTTGGAGTACACCGATAAACTCATCTTT. It translates to CACDLQGGPLEYTDKLIF.

A note on this clone: TCRdb records a much larger clone's protein for this DNA, with a difference at residue 13 that likely arises from a read error; the protein given is the translation of the DNA. No J gene was named, though the V gene is TRDV2; no DNA check was done on the table's D call, TRDD3. The CDR3 contains 14 residues. Germline values: CDR1 GEAIGNYY, CDR2 EKD. The CDR3 is CACDTGGPRGKLTF. As DNA, the CDR3 is TGTGCCTGTGACACTGGGGGTCCCCGTGGGAAACTCACCTTT.

As for this clone: The likely explanation is a read error, given a far larger clone one base away. This sample also contains other DNA sequences that code for the same CDR3. This sequence joins TRDV2 and TRDJ1; 7 bases align to TRDD3. TCRdb lists no J gene, so it was determined here by aligning the DNA to germline. V dropped 0 bases and J dropped 1; count of bases not matched to a gene: 13. Germline CDR1 is GEAIGNYY and CDR2 is EKD. The CDR3 extends over 18 amino acids. The CDR3: CACDTVVPGGSITDKLIF. CDR3 DNA sequence: TGTGCCTGTGACACCGTTGTACCAGGGGGATCCATCACCGATAAACTCATCTTT.

This clone was observed many times. The TCRdb protein, from a much larger clone, departs from this DNA's translation at residue 15, likely by read error; the protein shown derives from the DNA. V gene TRDV1 combines with J gene TRDJ1; TRDD3 matches 12 bases. The J gene, left out of TCRdb, was set here by checking the DNA against germline. Germline CDR1 and CDR2: TSWWSYY and QGS. The CDR3 spans 21 residues. V shed 2 bases and J 5 bases; nucleotides not matched to a gene: 21. As DNA, the CDR3 is TGTGCTCTTGGGGAATTCACGGCGGTACTGGGGGATACTGTCATCATGGATAAACTCATCTTT. Translating gives CALGEFTAVLGDTVIMDKLIF.